Listed here is a single T cell receptor beta chain. What it binds is not known. This sample was included in a study of cytomegalovirus exposure and HLA in healthy donors. The primer mix had 60 Vbeta and 13 Jbeta primers. Produced via immunoSEQ multiplex PCR; TCRdb's table is partial and in-frame only. There are roughly 200,000 clones in the sample; around 83% occur only once, and approximately 1.6% lies in the top ten. General study results and limits: Most of the TCR beta V segments (in an earlier analysis) were productive either about 87% or about 30% of the time. When presence/absence was analysed, sequencing depth was taken to be roughly uniform across donors. V segments that were indistinguishable, TRBV6-2 and TRBV6-3 among them, were omitted from analysis. Researchers catalogued approximately 170 TCR beta chains as cytomegalovirus-associated.

This CDR3 is 14 amino acids long. CDR1 and CDR2 from the germline V gene are SGDLS and YYNGEE. V was pared by 0 bases and J by 6 bases, with 12 bases between. The chain couples TRBV9 to TRBJ1-1; D gene uncertain. Sequences were obtained from PBMCs. The TCR sequence derives from a man aged 35 to 55 in good health and CMV-seropositive. Here the CDR3 reads CASSVGSAGAEAFF. The CDR3 DNA follows: TGTGCCAGCAGCGTAGGGTCAGCCGGAGCTGAAGCTTTCTTT. The full variable domain, rest sourced from reference TRBV9 and TRBJ1-1, is DSGVTQTPKHLITATGQRVTLRCSPRSGDLSVYWYQQSLDQGLQFLIQYYNGEERAKGNILERFSAQQFPDLHSELNLSSLELGDSALYFCASSVGSAGAEAFFGQGTRLTVV.